The count of the clone carrying this T cell receptor beta chain is one. Its target is unknown. Primers: 60 Vbeta forward and 13 Jbeta reverse. The method was immunoSEQ multiplex PCR; TCRdb's version includes in-frame clones alone and lacks a portion of them. Here the sample spans 120,000 or so clones, approximately 80% being singletons. This sample was included in a study of cytomegalovirus exposure and HLA in healthy donors. Deletions cut 3 bases from V and 3 bases from J, with 11 bases between. CDR1 is WSHSY, CDR2 SAAADI, per germline. CDR3 length: 14 amino acids. Points from the study as a whole: Later analysis identified a missense DCLRE1C variant that was linked to TCR beta V- and J-gene trimming.

This chain uses TRBV10-2 with TRBJ1-2, with a possible D match to TRBD1 (6 bases). Sample: PBMCs. This sequence was found in a human donor in good health. CDR3: CASSDLRGYYGYTF. The CDR3 DNA sequence: TGCGCCAGCAGTGATTTAAGGGGGTACTATGGCTACACCTTC.